Listed below are T cell receptor beta chains from one sample, sequenced in a study of T cell changes during pregnancy in multiple sclerosis. The table came from immunoSEQ multiplex PCR; TCRdb's copy has only in-frame clones and leaves some out. Among over 75,000 clones listed, about 92% were seen once. The sequencing used peripheral blood, collected in the first trimester of pregnancy. Receptors originate from a female donor with multiple sclerosis, enrolled in a pregnancy study. CDR3s include the opening cysteine and the closing phenylalanine or tryptophan. A D gene is named only where the DNA matches it firmly. Not every row has a clone size; where given, it reads once, few, many or a size class.

V gene	D gene	J gene	clone size	CDR3 protein	CDR3 DNA
TRBV28	.	TRBJ2-1	.	CASSLLREGNNEQFF	TGTGCCAGCAGTTTATTGCGGGAAGGGAACAATGAGCAGTTCTTC
TRBV15	TRBD2	TRBJ2-7	.	CATSRDFQTSEGSEQYF	TGTGCCACCAGCAGAGATTTCCAGACTAGCGAGGGCTCCGAGCAGTACTTC
TRBV10-1	TRBD1	TRBJ1-2	.	CAGGTGRVKSDGYTF	TGCGCCGGGGGGACAGGTCGGGTAAAGTCGGATGGCTACACCTTC
TRBV5-4	.	TRBJ2-5	.	CASSLELDLETQYF	TGTGCCAGCAGCTTGGAACTAGACTTAGAGACCCAGTACTTC
TRBV5-1	TRBD2	TRBJ2-7	.	CASSLGLAGTDEQYF	TGCGCCAGCAGCTTAGGGCTAGCGGGGACGGACGAGCAGTACTTC
TRBV2	TRBD2	TRBJ2-2	.	CATTGTSGRAGELFF	TGTGCCACCACGGGAACTAGCGGGAGAGCCGGGGAGCTGTTTTTT
TRBV28	TRBD2	TRBJ2-7	once	CASRVGTSGYEQYF	TGTGCCAGCAGGGTCGGGACTAGCGGTTACGAGCAGTACTTC
TRBV5-4	TRBD1	TRBJ1-2	.	CASSLLGQGGYGYTF	TGTGCCAGCAGCTTGCTGGGACAGGGTGGCTATGGCTACACCTTC
TRBV6-5	TRBD2	TRBJ2-3	.	CASSYSEAGGPDTQYF	TGTGCCAGCAGTTACTCGGAGGCGGGAGGGCCAGATACGCAGTATTTT
TRBV19	TRBD1	TRBJ1-1	.	CASSIAGTANTEAFF	TGTGCCAGTAGTATAGCCGGGACAGCGAACACTGAAGCTTTCTTT
TRBV28	.	TRBJ2-7	.	CASSLRLAEQYF	TGTGCCAGCAGTTTGAGGCTAGCGGAGCAGTACTTC
TRBV2	TRBD1	TRBJ1-5	.	CASTYGRGSQPQHF	TGTGCCAGCACCTATGGCAGGGGGAGTCAGCCCCAGCATTTT
TRBV28	TRBD1	TRBJ2-6	.	CASSYGPGQGSGANVLTF	TGTGCCAGCAGCTACGGCCCGGGACAGGGATCTGGGGCCAACGTCCTGACTTTC
TRBV27	TRBD1	TRBJ1-5	.	CASSPWRGLSNQPQHF	TGTGCCAGCAGCCCTTGGAGGGGGCTAAGCAATCAGCCCCAGCATTTT
TRBV5-6	.	TRBJ2-1	.	CASSPMTGGIGYEQFF	TGTGCCAGCAGCCCGATGACGGGCGGGATCGGGTATGAGCAGTTCTTC
TRBV15	TRBD1	TRBJ1-2	once	CATSREWGQGAIYGYTF	TGTGCCACCAGCAGAGAATGGGGACAGGGGGCAATCTATGGCTACACCTTC
TRBV14	TRBD1	TRBJ2-3	.	CASSQAGTGVWRGTDTQYF	TGTGCCAGCAGCCAAGCCGGGACAGGGGTTTGGCGAGGCACAGATACGCAGTATTTT
TRBV5-1	TRBD1	TRBJ2-2	.	CASSPSGQMNTGELFF	TGCGCCAGCAGCCCCTCGGGACAGATGAACACCGGGGAGCTGTTTTTT
TRBV18	TRBD2	TRBJ2-2	once	CASSPSAGDTGELFF	TGTGCCAGCTCACCGTCAGCGGGAGACACCGGGGAGCTGTTTTTT
TRBV7-6	.	TRBJ2-1	.	CASSFGLGFAGEGYNEQFF	TGTGCCAGCAGCTTTGGCTTGGGATTTGCAGGGGAAGGTTACAATGAGCAGTTCTTC
TRBV6-6	TRBD1	TRBJ1-1	once	CASSKGTANTEAFF	TGTGCCAGCAGTAAGGGGACAGCTAACACTGAAGCTTTCTTT
TRBV28	TRBD2	TRBJ2-3	.	CASRRTSGRADTQYF	TGTGCCAGCAGACGCACTAGCGGGAGGGCAGATACGCAGTATTTT
TRBV7-8	TRBD1	TRBJ2-3	.	CASSSDRGKDTQYF	TGTGCCAGCAGTTCGGACAGGGGGAAGGATACGCAGTATTTT
TRBV5-5	.	TRBJ2-7	.	CASCRPGFNEQYF	TGTGCCAGCTGCCGCCCGGGATTCAACGAGCAGTACTTC
TRBV28	.	TRBJ2-1	.	CASSLRTGRDNEQFF	TGTGCCAGCAGTTTACGTACAGGGCGAGACAATGAGCAGTTCTTC
TRBV7-3	TRBD1	TRBJ2-1	.	CASSPGTGRGEQFF	TGTGCCAGCAGCCCCGGGACAGGGAGAGGTGAGCAGTTCTTC
TRBV6-1	TRBD2	TRBJ2-7	.	CASSELAGGSPAYEQYF	TGTGCCAGCAGCGAACTAGCGGGAGGGTCCCCCGCCTACGAGCAGTACTTC
TRBV19	.	TRBJ1-2	.	CASIGQNYGYTF	TGTGCCAGTATAGGACAGAACTATGGCTACACCTTC
TRBV5-6	.	TRBJ2-1	once	CASFHGGGEFF	TGTGCCAGCTTCCACGGCGGCGGGGAGTTCTTC
TRBV7-3	.	TRBJ1-2	.	CASSLRRGIGYTF	TGTGCCAGCAGCTTAAGGCGAGGAATAGGCTACACCTTC
TRBV5-1	TRBD2	TRBJ2-7	.	CASSFRPNLAGGSGYEQYF	TGCGCCAGCAGCTTCAGACCTAACCTAGCGGGAGGGTCTGGTTACGAGCAGTACTTC
TRBV30	TRBD1	TRBJ2-1	.	CAGQTGTTYNEQFF	TGTGCCGGTCAGACAGGGACCACGTACAATGAGCAGTTCTTC
TRBV7-9	TRBD1	TRBJ2-7	.	CASSAPGQGYEQYF	TGTGCCAGCAGTGCACCGGGACAGGGCTACGAGCAGTACTTC
TRBV6-1	.	TRBJ1-5	.	CASSEQGRYSNQPQHF	TGTGCCAGCAGTGAACAGGGCAGATATAGCAATCAGCCCCAGCATTTT
TRBV28	.	TRBJ1-1	many	CASGPHRENTEAFF	TGTGCCAGCGGCCCCCACAGGGAGAACACTGAAGCTTTCTTT
TRBV28	.	TRBJ2-5	once	CASRRYQETQYF	TGTGCCAGCAGGAGGTACCAAGAGACCCAGTACTTC
TRBV19	.	TRBJ1-1	.	CASSIGQYTEAFF	TGTGCCAGTAGTATAGGGCAGTACACTGAAGCTTTCTTT
TRBV28	.	TRBJ1-4	.	CASSPTGGKLFF	TGTGCCAGCAGTCCGACGGGAGGAAAACTGTTTTTT
TRBV5-6	TRBD1	TRBJ1-5	.	CASSLGPTRTGGAKPQHF	TGTGCCAGCAGCTTGGGACCGACACGGACAGGGGGCGCGAAGCCCCAGCATTTT
TRBV19	TRBD1	TRBJ2-3	.	CASSRTGPGGTDTQYF	TGTGCCAGTAGCAGGACAGGGCCGGGTGGCACAGATACGCAGTATTTT
TRBV28	.	TRBJ2-4	.	CASSLFGNSNIQYF	TGTGCCAGCAGTTTATTTGGCAATTCAAACATTCAGTACTTC
TRBV7-3	.	TRBJ1-6	once	CASSQTGLNSPLHF	TGTGCCAGCAGCCAAACAGGGCTTAATTCACCCCTCCACTTT
TRBV11-2	TRBD1	TRBJ2-5	.	CASSLEAGGRETQYF	TGTGCCAGCAGCTTAGAAGCAGGGGGCAGAGAGACCCAGTACTTC
TRBV5-4	.	TRBJ1-2	.	CASGGSSNHGYTF	TGTGCCAGCGGAGGGAGTTCCAACCATGGCTACACCTTC
TRBV5-3	.	TRBJ2-5	.	CASSRGGISQETQYF	TGTGCCTCCTCCCGAGGCGGAATCTCCCAAGAGACCCAGTACTTC
TRBV5-6	TRBD1	TRBJ1-5	.	CASSLGQGLGNQPQHF	TGTGCCAGCAGCTTGGGACAGGGTTTAGGCAATCAGCCCCAGCATTTT
TRBV5-1	.	TRBJ2-7	.	CARVPSSSYEQYF	TGCGCCAGAGTTCCCTCCAGCTCCTACGAGCAGTACTTC
TRBV6-6	.	TRBJ1-2	.	CASRDGGEGYTF	TGTGCCAGCAGAGACGGGGGGGAAGGCTACACCTTC
TRBV18	TRBD2	TRBJ2-5	.	CASSNRREFQYF	TGTGCCAGCTCCAACCGGCGGGAGTTTCAGTACTTC
TRBV9	TRBD2	TRBJ2-2	.	CASSVGGNLAGELFF	TGTGCCAGCAGCGTGGGAGGGAACCTCGCCGGGGAGCTGTTTTTT
TRBV9	TRBD2	TRBJ2-1	.	CASSVAAGGDYNEQFF	TGTGCCAGCAGCGTAGCAGCGGGAGGGGACTACAATGAGCAGTTCTTC
TRBV2	.	TRBJ2-2	.	CASRQGGAGELFF	TGTGCCAGCAGACAGGGAGGGGCCGGGGAGCTGTTTTTT
TRBV9	.	TRBJ2-2	.	CASSSQALVVGELFF	TGTGCCAGCAGCTCCCAAGCCCTTGTTGTCGGGGAGCTGTTTTTT
TRBV27	.	TRBJ2-1	.	CASSQLRDYNEQFF	TGTGCCAGCAGTCAACTACGAGACTACAATGAGCAGTTCTTC
TRBV6-5	.	TRBJ1-5	.	CASSSPGGRQPQHF	TGTGCCAGCAGCTCCCCGGGGGGCAGGCAGCCCCAGCATTTT
TRBV5-1	.	TRBJ2-2	.	CASSMAQGRNGELFF	TGCGCCAGCAGTATGGCGCAGGGGAGAAACGGGGAGCTGTTTTTT
TRBV28	.	TRBJ2-1	once	CASGSPRSSYNEQFF	TGTGCCAGCGGATCCCCGAGGAGCTCCTACAATGAGCAGTTCTTC
TRBV5-5	.	TRBJ2-7	.	CASSFVLASSEQYF	TGTGCCAGCAGCTTCGTCCTAGCGTCCTCGGAGCAGTACTTC
TRBV5-8	.	TRBJ1-3	.	CASSSSGDYSGNTIYF	TGTGCCAGCTCCTCATCAGGGGATTACTCGGGAAACACCATATATTTT
TRBV14	.	TRBJ2-2	.	CASSRGGELFF	TGTGCCAGCAGCCGAGGCGGGGAGCTGTTTTTT